These 11 T cell receptor beta chains originate from one sample sequenced in a study of T cell repertoires in cytomegalovirus infection. TCRdb fed the reads into MiXCR, producing one record per CDR3 protein. The sample lists around 130,000 distinct CDR3 sequences, roughly 25% seen once, with about 37% in the top ten. Antigen specificity for these receptors is unknown. What was sequenced was PBMCs, sequenced either directly or after in vitro stimulation (not recorded which). The receptors stem from a human donor in good health (CMV status not recorded). Some clones in this sample may be carry-over from other donors' samples.

This clonotype has a count of ten or more. This sequence joins TRBV7-2 and TRBJ2-1; 7 bases align to TRBD2. The junction had 0 bases not matched to a gene; V was cut back by 5 bases and J by 2 bases. Germline V CDR1 and CDR2: SGHTA, FQGNSA. This CDR3 contains 13 residues. The CDR3 reads CASSAGAYNEQFF. Written as DNA, the CDR3 is TGTGCCAGCAGCGCGGGAGCCTACAATGAGCAGTTCTTC.

The rearrangement links TRBV30 to TRBJ1-1; D possibly corresponds to TRBD1 (5 bases). CDR3 length: 12 amino acids. The V gene lost 4 bases and the J gene lost 5 bases, with 11 bases spanning the gap. Germline V gene lookup returns CDR1 GTSNPN and CDR2 SVGIG (reference sequence). The CDR3 coding sequence is TGTGCCTGGAATGGGGCCGAGACTGAAGCTTTCTTT. Amino acid sequence: CAWNGAETEAFF.

CDR3 nucleotide sequence: TGTGCCAGCAGCTTAGACAGGGACAAAGACAACTATGGCTACACCTTC. As protein: CASSLDRDKDNYGYTF. The chain has TRBV7-9 and TRBJ1-2; possibly TRBD1 for D (6 bases). The V gene's germline CDR1 is SEHNR and CDR2 FQNEAQ (reference sequence). The CDR3 runs 16 residues. Trimming took off 1 base at V and 2 bases at J, with 14 bases between the two ends.

In its sample, this clonotype was seen a few times. V usage is TRBV6-4 and J usage is TRBJ1-2; D unclear. This CDR3 comprises 13 residues. The V gene's germline CDR1 is MRHNA and CDR2 SNTAGT. Trimming took off 2 bases at V and 0 bases at J, with 4 bases between the two ends. CDR3 in amino acids: CASSDRANYGYTF. The CDR3 DNA reads TGTGCCAGCAGTGACAGGGCTAACTATGGCTACACCTTC.

The chain couples TRBV6-2 or TRBV6-3 to TRBJ2-5; no definite D call. Germline CDR1 is MNHEY and CDR2 is SVGEGT. Trimming cost V 0 bases and J 1 base, with 6 bases left between them. The CDR3 runs 14 residues. The CDR3: CASSYSVLQETQYF. CDR3 DNA sequence: TGTGCCAGCAGTTACTCGGTACTCCAAGAGACCCAGTACTTC.

The chain combines TRBV5-4 with TRBJ2-1; 7 nucleotides align to TRBD1. J was trimmed by 7 bases and V by 2 bases; bases with no gene match: 6. The CDR3 loop spans 14 amino acids. The germline gives CDR1 SGHNT, CDR2 YYREEE (reference sequence). The CDR3 sequence is CASSLNRGWNEQFF. CDR3 bases: TGTGCCAGCAGCTTAAACAGGGGTTGGAATGAGCAGTTCTTC.

There are a few counts of this clonotype. V is TRBV28 and J is TRBJ1-2; perhaps TRBD1 as D (6 bases). This CDR3 has 15 residues. V lost 0 bases to trimming and J lost 7 bases, with 15 bases between them. Germline V gene sequence: CDR1 MDHEN, CDR2 SYDVKM. CDR3 coding DNA: TGTGCCAGCAGTTTATGGTCGACAGGCCCTCCTGGCTACACCTTC. The encoded protein is CASSLWSTGPPGYTF.

This clonotype was recorded a few times. The chain uses TRBV19 and TRBJ2-5; 14 nucleotides agree with TRBD2. Unmatched junction bases numbered 9, after V lost 1 base and J lost 5 bases. The CDR3 totals 18 residues. The germline CDR1 and CDR2 sequences are LNHDA and SQIVND (reference sequence). The CDR3 here is CASSIVGTSGGGLETQYF. Here the CDR3 DNA reads TGTGCCAGTAGTATAGTCGGGACTAGCGGGGGAGGATTGGAGACCCAGTACTTC.

This clonotype was detected only a few times. This chain joins TRBV18 and TRBJ2-6, with 9 bases identical to TRBD1. Trimming cost V 4 bases and J 4 bases; bases outside gene matches: 11. The germline V gene has CDR1 KGHSH and CDR2 LQKENI. The CDR3 is made up of 18 amino acids. The CDR3, as DNA: TGTGCCAGCTCACATACTACAGGGGGCCAAGGAGGGGCCAACGTCCTGACTTTC. Its protein is CASSHTTGGQGGANVLTF.

This rearrangement joins TRBV7-9 to TRBJ1-1, with D unresolved. Looked up from germline, CDR1 is SEHNR and CDR2 is FQNEAQ (reference sequence). This CDR3 spans 13 amino acids. Trimming stripped 5 bases from V and 6 bases from J, with 13 bases between. This chain's CDR3 is CASSLGGLAEAFF. For the CDR3, the DNA is TGTGCCAGCAGCCTGGGCGGTTTGGCTGAAGCTTTCTTT.

The V gene is TRBV19, the J gene TRBJ2-1; TRBD2 matches at 13 bases. The CDR3 runs to 16 residues. V was pared by 1 base and J by 5 bases, with 2 bases of the junction left unmatched. Germline V gene sequence: CDR1 LNHDA, CDR2 SQIVND (reference sequence). The CDR3 region has the DNA TGTGCCAGTAGTATAGGGACTAGCGGGAGCGACAATGAGCAGTTCTTC. Its protein product is CASSIGTSGSDNEQFF.